The rows below give T cell receptor beta chains drawn from one sample of a study of identifying expanded T cells in peripheral blood. Data came from immunoSEQ multiplex PCR; TCRdb stores just in-frame clones and leaves some out. The sample has tens of thousands of clones, more than 70% seen once. Input material: blood. These TCRs come from a person aged 18 to 75 in good health. Both conserved end residues are trimmed from each CDR3. A D gene is named only where the DNA matches it firmly.

cdr3_length: 13
v_call: TRBV7-2
j_call: TRBJ1-2
d_call: NA
cdr3_aa: ASSLAPQGNYGYT

cdr3_length: 10
v_call: TRBV27
j_call: TRBJ2-7
d_call: TRBD1
cdr3_aa: ASTGQGEEQY

cdr3_length: 12
v_call: TRBV7-9
j_call: TRBJ2-7
d_call: NA
cdr3_aa: ASSLSAVTYEQY

cdr3_length: 13
v_call: TRBV18
j_call: TRBJ1-5
d_call: NA
cdr3_aa: ASSPDDYSNQPQH

cdr3_length: 15
v_call: TRBV15
j_call: TRBJ2-5
d_call: NA
cdr3_aa: ATSRSPRGGLVETQY

cdr3_length: 13
v_call: TRBV6-1
j_call: TRBJ1-5
d_call: NA
cdr3_aa: ASSGAGGSNQPQH

cdr3_length: 13
v_call: TRBV6-6
j_call: TRBJ1-1
d_call: NA
cdr3_aa: ASSYSGLMNTEAF

cdr3_length: 10
v_call: TRBV6-5
j_call: TRBJ1-5
d_call: TRBD1
cdr3_aa: ASSFRTGPQH

cdr3_length: 13
v_call: TRBV5-1
j_call: TRBJ2-7
d_call: NA
cdr3_aa: ASSLELGNTGEQY

cdr3_length: 12
v_call: TRBV30
j_call: TRBJ2-7
d_call: NA
cdr3_aa: AWRADPGTDEQY

cdr3_length: 12
v_call: TRBV15
j_call: TRBJ2-5
d_call: TRBD2
cdr3_aa: ATSRGTSRETQY

cdr3_length: 11
v_call: TRBV6-4
j_call: TRBJ2-3
d_call: TRBD2
cdr3_aa: ASSPSGRDTQY

cdr3_length: 11
v_call: TRBV6-6
j_call: TRBJ2-7
d_call: NA
cdr3_aa: ASGETGSYEQY

cdr3_length: 14
v_call: TRBV19
j_call: TRBJ2-2
d_call: TRBD1
cdr3_aa: ASSIGDRGGTGELF

cdr3_length: 12
v_call: TRBV19
j_call: TRBJ2-2
d_call: TRBD2
cdr3_aa: ASSRGGQTGELF

cdr3_length: 11
v_call: TRBV5-5
j_call: TRBJ2-7
d_call: NA
cdr3_aa: ASSLGIVYEQY

cdr3_length: 14
v_call: TRBV5-6
j_call: TRBJ2-3
d_call: TRBD2
cdr3_aa: ASSWSGGAISDTQY

cdr3_length: 10
v_call: TRBV27
j_call: TRBJ1-2
d_call: NA
cdr3_aa: ASSRAGYGYT

cdr3_length: 15
v_call: TRBV10-1
j_call: TRBJ2-7
d_call: TRBD2
cdr3_aa: ASSDPGTSGSGYEQY

cdr3_length: 15
v_call: TRBV7-8
j_call: TRBJ1-1
d_call: NA
cdr3_aa: ASNPNRVSIGLTEAF

cdr3_length: 11
v_call: TRBV4-1
j_call: TRBJ2-1
d_call: NA
cdr3_aa: ASSHPQGIEQF

cdr3_length: 12
v_call: TRBV9
j_call: TRBJ2-1
d_call: NA
cdr3_aa: ASSVATEAGEQF

cdr3_length: 10
v_call: TRBV6-1
j_call: TRBJ2-7
d_call: NA
cdr3_aa: ATDSTSYEQY